The 9 T cell receptor beta chains given below trace back to one sample, sequenced in a study of post-analysis software for immune sequencing data. Study results and limitations: Included in a set of roughly five TRBV segments more frequent in patients than controls were TRBV5-6, TRBV5-1 and TRBV20-1.

Their specific antigens are unknown. The authors incorporated unique molecular identifiers into the TCR beta cDNA libraries. One entry per CDR3 protein, called by TCRdb with MiXCR from the PCR reads. Of about 500,000 distinct CDR3 sequences listed, approximately 45% are singletons. The sample comprised blood. The source of these receptors is a girl between 10 and 17 years old with multiple sclerosis.

In DNA form, the CDR3 reads TGCAGTGCTAGAGCGGTCTATGGCTACACCTTC. It translates to CSARAVYGYTF. This sequence joins TRBV20-1 and TRBJ1-2, with D unclear. V was trimmed by 1 base and J by 4 bases, leaving 4 bases between them. The length of the CDR3 is 11 residues. Germline CDR1 reads DFQATT; CDR2 reads SNEGSKA (reference sequence).

The CDR3: CAISTIADTQYF. CDR3 DNA sequence: TGTGCCATCAGCACGATTGCAGATACGCAGTATTTT. The chain is built from TRBV10-3 and TRBJ2-3; D gene unclear. The CDR3 runs 12 residues. V gave up 6 bases and J gave up 4 bases, with 8 bases separating them. CDR1 is ENHRY, CDR2 SYGVKD, per germline.

The CDR3 loop is CAISGTPTNYGYTF. The DNA of the CDR3 is TGTGCCATCAGCGGGACACCCACTAACTATGGCTACACCTTC. The chain uses TRBV10-3 and TRBJ1-2, with TRBD1 as a possible D gene (6 bases). The germline V and J ends were trimmed by 6 bases and 0 bases, with 11 bases remaining between them. Per the germline V gene, CDR1 is ENHRY and CDR2 is SYGVKD. The CDR3 sequence is 14 residues long.

This sequence joins TRBV6-2 or TRBV6-3 and TRBJ2-3; a weak D match, TRBD1 (5 bases). This CDR3 has 14 amino acids. Germline CDR1 reads MNHEY; CDR2 reads SVGEGT. Trimming pared 2 bases from V and 8 bases from J, leaving 14 bases between. Here the CDR3 reads CASSYRQGQGTQYF. The CDR3 DNA reads as TGTGCCAGCAGTTACAGGCAGGGCCAAGGTACGCAGTATTTT.

There are many counts of this clonotype. The V gene is TRBV20-1, the J gene TRBJ2-7; D may match TRBD1 or TRBD2 (5 bases each). The germline V gene has CDR1 DFQATT and CDR2 SNEGSKA (reference sequence). Deletions cut 3 bases from V and 3 bases from J, with 9 bases between. This CDR3 contains 12 residues. CDR3 in amino acids: CSARGPDYEQYF. The CDR3 DNA reads TGCAGTGCTAGGGGACCTGACTACGAGCAGTACTTC.

Only a few counts were recorded for this clonotype. This sequence joins TRBV27 and TRBJ2-7; D may be TRBD2 (6 bases). Germline V CDR1 and CDR2: MNHEY, SMNVEV (reference sequence). The CDR3 length is 14 residues. V shed 4 bases and J shed 2 bases, with 12 bases lying between them. The CDR3 loop reads CASSSRDSAYEQYF. The CDR3 bases are TGTGCCAGCAGTTCTCGGGACTCAGCCTACGAGCAGTACTTC.

About this clonotype: At one end the junction does not follow the germline gene, possibly because of a read error. The chain recombines TRBV11-2 with TRBJ2-1; unclear D gene. CDR3 size: 14 residues. The germline gives CDR1 SGHAT, CDR2 FQNNGV. CDR3 in DNA: TGTGCCAGCAGCTTAGCGGCGAGCTACAGTGAGCAGTTCTTC. Translation gives CASSLAASYSEQFF.

J is TRBJ1-5 and V is TRBV6-6; 7 bases are shared with TRBD1. Germline assignment: CDR1 MNHNY and CDR2 SVGAGI (reference sequence). With V trimmed by 6 bases and J by 5 bases, 16 bases remained unmatched. The CDR3 spans 17 residues. The CDR3 loop reads CASSLTSDRKTHQPQHF. The DNA of the CDR3 is TGTGCCAGCAGCCTGACCTCGGACAGGAAGACCCATCAGCCCCAGCATTTT.

V usage is TRBV12-3 or TRBV12-4 and J usage is TRBJ1-2; D call uncertain. CDR3 length: 13 amino acids. Trimming left V 1 base short and J 7 bases short, with 10 bases between. The CDR3 reads CASSLDRVLGYTF. CDR3 nucleotides: TGTGCCAGCAGTTTAGACCGGGTCCTTGGCTACACCTTC.